The text below deals with one T cell receptor (beta chain). Clones were sequenced by immunoSEQ multiplex PCR, and TCRdb holds only the in-frame ones, with some missing. Altogether approximately 14,000 clones are present, 82% being singletons, with the ten largest covering about 4%. The sample belongs to a study of PD-1 blockade in classical Hodgkin lymphoma. Trimming left V 0 bases short and J 9 bases short, with 16 bases between. The CDR3 totals 15 residues. Germline CDR1 reads SGDLS; CDR2 reads YYNGEE. The patients all showed relapse after autologous stem cell transplantation, while their brentuximab vedotin exposure varied.

The chain links TRBV9 to TRBJ2-1; the D gene is possibly TRBD2 (5 bases). The input for sequencing was peripheral blood mononuclear cells (PBMCs), taken at baseline. The TCR was taken from a human donor with classical Hodgkin lymphoma. The CDR3: CASSVVGSGSGEQFF. The CDR3 DNA follows: TGTGCCAGCAGCGTAGTTGGCAGCGGATCTGGTGAGCAGTTCTTC.